The rows below give T cell receptor beta chains drawn from one sample of a study of cytomegalovirus exposure and HLA in healthy donors. Profiling relied on immunoSEQ multiplex PCR, and the TCRdb table lists in-frame clones only, not all of them. The data contain around 100,000 clones, just under 80% of them singletons. Sequenced input: PBMCs. The receptors were gathered from a male donor in good health and CMV-seropositive. CDR3s include the opening cysteine and the closing phenylalanine or tryptophan. The D gene is left open where the match is weak. Expanded clones are given a class, and other clones once, few, many or no size at all.

len: 15; j_gene: TRBJ2-7; abundance: NA; v_gene: TRBV29-1; d_gene: NA; CDR3aa: CSVRALHRNTYEQYF; CDR3nt: TGCAGCGTTCGGGCCCTTCACAGGAACACCTACGAGCAGTACTTC
len: 15; j_gene: TRBJ2-7; abundance: NA; v_gene: TRBV28; d_gene: NA; CDR3aa: CASTLGRGWAYEQYF; CDR3nt: TGTGCCAGCACCCTGGGGCGGGGATGGGCCTACGAGCAGTACTTC
len: 13; j_gene: TRBJ1-2; abundance: NA; v_gene: TRBV28; d_gene: NA; CDR3aa: CASSLLAGPGYTF; CDR3nt: TGTGCCAGCAGTTTATTGGCAGGGCCGGGCTACACCTTC
len: 12; j_gene: TRBJ2-1; abundance: NA; v_gene: TRBV6-6; d_gene: NA; CDR3aa: CASSYSNREQFF; CDR3nt: TGTGCCAGCAGTTACTCGAACAGGGAGCAGTTCTTC
len: 16; j_gene: TRBJ2-5; abundance: NA; v_gene: TRBV5-4; d_gene: NA; CDR3aa: CASSLASSVIIETQYF; CDR3nt: TGTGCCAGCAGCTTAGCTTCTAGCGTGATTATCGAGACCCAGTACTTC
len: 15; j_gene: TRBJ2-1; abundance: NA; v_gene: TRBV27; d_gene: TRBD2; CDR3aa: CASTPTSGGYNEQFF; CDR3nt: TGTGCCAGCACACCAACTAGCGGGGGATACAATGAGCAGTTCTTC
len: 12; j_gene: TRBJ1-2; abundance: NA; v_gene: TRBV4-1; d_gene: NA; CDR3aa: CASSQRRDGYTF; CDR3nt: TGCGCCAGCAGCCAAAGGAGGGATGGCTACACCTTC
len: 15; j_gene: TRBJ1-2; abundance: NA; v_gene: TRBV2; d_gene: TRBD1; CDR3aa: CASSEGTGGTYGYTF; CDR3nt: TGTGCCAGCAGTGAAGGGACAGGGGGGACCTATGGCTACACCTTC
len: 15; j_gene: TRBJ1-3; abundance: once; v_gene: TRBV6-5; d_gene: NA; CDR3aa: CASSSNRASGNTIYF; CDR3nt: TGTGCCAGCAGTTCGAACAGGGCCTCTGGAAACACCATATATTTT
len: 12; j_gene: TRBJ2-7; abundance: few; v_gene: TRBV10-1; d_gene: NA; CDR3aa: CARGDRSYEQYF; CDR3nt: TGCGCCAGGGGAGACAGGAGCTACGAGCAGTACTTC
len: 14; j_gene: TRBJ1-3; abundance: NA; v_gene: TRBV29-1; d_gene: TRBD1; CDR3aa: CSVERQGGGNTIYF; CDR3nt: TGCAGCGTTGAAAGACAGGGAGGCGGAAACACCATATATTTT
len: 15; j_gene: TRBJ2-2; abundance: NA; v_gene: TRBV5-1; d_gene: TRBD1; CDR3aa: CASSFVRGYTGELFF; CDR3nt: TGCGCCAGCAGCTTCGTCAGGGGGTATACCGGGGAGCTGTTTTTT
len: 15; j_gene: TRBJ1-2; abundance: NA; v_gene: TRBV7-6; d_gene: NA; CDR3aa: CASSLGPGKGYGYTF; CDR3nt: TGTGCCAGCAGCTTAGGGCCAGGGAAGGGGTATGGCTACACCTTC
len: 12; j_gene: TRBJ1-2; abundance: NA; v_gene: TRBV28; d_gene: TRBD1; CDR3aa: CAIPTGVHGYTF; CDR3nt: TGTGCCATCCCGACAGGGGTACATGGCTACACCTTC
len: 14; j_gene: TRBJ2-1; abundance: many; v_gene: TRBV19; d_gene: NA; CDR3aa: CASSRGDSNNEQFF; CDR3nt: TGTGCCAGTAGTAGAGGGGACTCGAACAATGAGCAGTTCTTC
len: 14; j_gene: TRBJ2-7; abundance: NA; v_gene: TRBV28; d_gene: NA; CDR3aa: CASSRVAARYEQYF; CDR3nt: TGTGCCAGCAGTCGGGTAGCGGCTAGATACGAGCAGTACTTC
len: 16; j_gene: TRBJ1-4; abundance: NA; v_gene: TRBV6-5; d_gene: TRBD1; CDR3aa: CASSYLRQGAWKKLFF; CDR3nt: TGTGCCAGCAGTTACCTTCGACAGGGGGCTTGGAAAAAACTGTTTTTT
len: 14; j_gene: TRBJ1-1; abundance: NA; v_gene: TRBV7-9; d_gene: NA; CDR3aa: CASSLVGVNTEAFF; CDR3nt: TGTGCCAGCAGCCTCGTAGGGGTGAACACTGAAGCTTTCTTT
len: 15; j_gene: TRBJ2-1; abundance: NA; v_gene: TRBV28; d_gene: TRBD1; CDR3aa: CASSPGTASYNEQFF; CDR3nt: TGTGCCAGCAGTCCCGGGACAGCCTCCTACAATGAGCAGTTCTTC
len: 16; j_gene: TRBJ2-7; abundance: NA; v_gene: TRBV28; d_gene: NA; CDR3aa: CASSLSLGAKDYEQYF; CDR3nt: TGTGCCAGCAGTTTAAGTCTAGGGGCGAAAGACTACGAGCAGTACTTC
len: 14; j_gene: TRBJ1-1; abundance: NA; v_gene: TRBV5-1; d_gene: NA; CDR3aa: CASSRDFPNTEAFF; CDR3nt: TGCGCCAGCAGCAGGGACTTCCCGAACACTGAAGCTTTCTTT
len: 13; j_gene: TRBJ1-1; abundance: NA; v_gene: TRBV12-5; d_gene: NA; CDR3aa: CASGLLDSTEAFF; CDR3nt: TGTGCTAGTGGTTTACTTGACAGCACTGAAGCTTTCTTT
len: 14; j_gene: TRBJ2-5; abundance: NA; v_gene: TRBV29-1; d_gene: TRBD1; CDR3aa: CSVGTGGTQETQYF; CDR3nt: TGCAGCGTTGGGACAGGGGGAACCCAAGAGACCCAGTACTTC
len: 15; j_gene: TRBJ2-7; abundance: NA; v_gene: TRBV28; d_gene: NA; CDR3aa: CASSLSGTPLYEQYF; CDR3nt: TGTGCCAGCAGTTTATCAGGGACACCCCTCTACGAGCAGTACTTC
len: 16; j_gene: TRBJ2-2; abundance: NA; v_gene: TRBV5-6; d_gene: NA; CDR3aa: CASSLEGGALTGELFF; CDR3nt: TGTGCCAGCAGCTTGGAAGGGGGGGCATTGACCGGGGAGCTGTTTTTT
len: 14; j_gene: TRBJ1-3; abundance: NA; v_gene: TRBV18; d_gene: NA; CDR3aa: CASSPTRGGNTIYF; CDR3nt: TGTGCCAGCTCACCAACGCGCGGGGGCAACACCATATATTTT
len: 17; j_gene: TRBJ2-4; abundance: NA; v_gene: TRBV2; d_gene: TRBD1; CDR3aa: CASSGDRGSRAKNIQYF; CDR3nt: TGTGCCAGCAGTGGGGACAGGGGTTCGAGAGCCAAAAACATTCAGTACTTC
len: 11; j_gene: TRBJ2-7; abundance: NA; v_gene: TRBV25-1; d_gene: NA; CDR3aa: CASSEQYEQYF; CDR3nt: TGTGCCAGCAGTGAACAATACGAGCAGTACTTC
len: 17; j_gene: TRBJ1-1; abundance: NA; v_gene: TRBV7-3; d_gene: NA; CDR3aa: CASSLRPPTGINTEAFF; CDR3nt: TGTGCCAGCAGCTTAAGGCCCCCCACAGGTATTAACACTGAAGCTTTCTTT
len: 14; j_gene: TRBJ1-5; abundance: NA; v_gene: TRBV7-2; d_gene: NA; CDR3aa: CASSQGSSNQPQHF; CDR3nt: TGTGCCAGCAGCCAGGGGAGTAGCAATCAGCCCCAGCATTTT
len: 17; j_gene: TRBJ2-2; abundance: NA; v_gene: TRBV4-2; d_gene: TRBD2; CDR3aa: CASSQEESGGNTGELFF; CDR3nt: TGTGCCAGCAGCCAAGAGGAGAGCGGGGGAAACACCGGGGAGCTGTTTTTT
len: 13; j_gene: TRBJ1-1; abundance: NA; v_gene: TRBV28; d_gene: TRBD1; CDR3aa: CASSLTGDTEAFF; CDR3nt: TGTGCCAGCAGTTTGACAGGGGACACTGAAGCTTTCTTT
len: 19; j_gene: TRBJ2-1; abundance: NA; v_gene: TRBV15; d_gene: TRBD2; CDR3aa: CATSRDPREGPRANNEQFF; CDR3nt: TGTGCCACCAGCAGAGATCCGCGGGAGGGCCCTAGGGCCAACAATGAGCAGTTCTTC
len: 19; j_gene: TRBJ2-1; abundance: NA; v_gene: TRBV5-4; d_gene: TRBD2; CDR3aa: CASSLVRLAGEWAYNEQFF; CDR3nt: TGTGCCAGCAGCTTAGTAAGACTAGCGGGAGAGTGGGCCTACAATGAGCAGTTCTTC
len: 16; j_gene: TRBJ2-1; abundance: NA; v_gene: TRBV9; d_gene: TRBD1; CDR3aa: CASSQEPWGQKDEQFF; CDR3nt: TGTGCCAGCAGCCAGGAACCGTGGGGACAGAAGGATGAGCAGTTCTTC
len: 15; j_gene: TRBJ1-3; abundance: NA; v_gene: TRBV7-6; d_gene: NA; CDR3aa: CASSLALSSGNTIYF; CDR3nt: TGTGCCAGCAGCTTAGCACTTAGCTCTGGAAACACCATATATTTT
len: 14; j_gene: TRBJ1-2; abundance: NA; v_gene: TRBV6-4; d_gene: NA; CDR3aa: CASSSSGVQGGYTF; CDR3nt: TGTGCCAGCAGCTCTTCAGGGGTGCAGGGTGGCTACACCTTC
len: 16; j_gene: TRBJ1-3; abundance: NA; v_gene: TRBV28; d_gene: TRBD1; CDR3aa: CASSSHNRGYGNTIYF; CDR3nt: TGTGCCAGCAGCTCCCATAACAGGGGCTACGGAAACACCATATATTTT
len: 12; j_gene: TRBJ1-1; abundance: NA; v_gene: TRBV27; d_gene: NA; CDR3aa: CASSFRGTEAFF; CDR3nt: TGTGCCAGCAGTTTTCGGGGAACTGAAGCTTTCTTT
len: 13; j_gene: TRBJ2-1; abundance: NA; v_gene: TRBV5-4; d_gene: NA; CDR3aa: CASSRRDGNEQFF; CDR3nt: TGTGCCAGCAGCAGGCGGGACGGGAATGAGCAGTTCTTC
len: 12; j_gene: TRBJ1-2; abundance: few; v_gene: TRBV29-1; d_gene: NA; CDR3aa: CSVPNRAGGYTF; CDR3nt: TGCAGCGTCCCCAACCGCGCGGGGGGCTACACCTTC
len: 11; j_gene: TRBJ2-5; abundance: NA; v_gene: TRBV12-5; d_gene: NA; CDR3aa: CASGPEETQYF; CDR3nt: TGTGCTAGTGGTCCCGAAGAGACCCAGTACTTC
len: 14; j_gene: TRBJ1-3; abundance: NA; v_gene: TRBV5-6; d_gene: NA; CDR3aa: CASSLGSAGNTIYF; CDR3nt: TGTGCCAGCAGCTTGGGGAGCGCCGGAAACACCATATATTTT
len: 18; j_gene: TRBJ1-5; abundance: NA; v_gene: TRBV28; d_gene: TRBD1; CDR3aa: CASSPSGQGRYSNQPQHF; CDR3nt: TGTGCCAGCAGTCCCTCGGGACAGGGGAGATATAGCAATCAGCCCCAGCATTTT
len: 12; j_gene: TRBJ1-2; abundance: NA; v_gene: TRBV2; d_gene: TRBD1; CDR3aa: CASSRDSYGYTF; CDR3nt: TGTGCCAGCAGTCGGGACAGCTATGGCTACACCTTC
len: 14; j_gene: TRBJ1-1; abundance: medium-sized; v_gene: TRBV6-1; d_gene: NA; CDR3aa: CASSEIGGQTEAFF; CDR3nt: TGTGCCAGCAGTGAAATCGGGGGGCAGACTGAAGCTTTCTTT
len: 17; j_gene: TRBJ2-2; abundance: once; v_gene: TRBV5-4; d_gene: TRBD2; CDR3aa: CASSLASLAGGTGELFF; CDR3nt: TGTGCCAGCAGCTTGGCGTCACTAGCGGGTGGTACCGGGGAGCTGTTTTTT
len: 13; j_gene: TRBJ2-3; abundance: few; v_gene: TRBV10-2; d_gene: TRBD2; CDR3aa: CASSVLAADTQYF; CDR3nt: TGCGCCAGCAGTGTACTAGCGGCAGATACGCAGTATTTT
len: 13; j_gene: TRBJ2-3; abundance: NA; v_gene: TRBV28; d_gene: TRBD2; CDR3aa: CATAGGNTDTQYF; CDR3nt: TGTGCCACGGCGGGAGGGAACACAGATACGCAGTATTTT
len: 13; j_gene: TRBJ2-7; abundance: NA; v_gene: TRBV10-3; d_gene: NA; CDR3aa: CAISEVSAYEQYF; CDR3nt: TGTGCCATCAGTGAGGTCAGCGCCTACGAGCAGTACTTC
len: 15; j_gene: TRBJ2-7; abundance: NA; v_gene: TRBV30; d_gene: TRBD1; CDR3aa: CAWSSSGTGRYEQYF; CDR3nt: TGTGCCTGGTCCAGTTCCGGGACAGGGCGGTACGAGCAGTACTTC
len: 13; j_gene: TRBJ2-7; abundance: NA; v_gene: TRBV5-6; d_gene: NA; CDR3aa: CASSLLSISEQYF; CDR3nt: TGTGCCAGCAGCCTCTTGAGTATCTCCGAGCAGTACTTC